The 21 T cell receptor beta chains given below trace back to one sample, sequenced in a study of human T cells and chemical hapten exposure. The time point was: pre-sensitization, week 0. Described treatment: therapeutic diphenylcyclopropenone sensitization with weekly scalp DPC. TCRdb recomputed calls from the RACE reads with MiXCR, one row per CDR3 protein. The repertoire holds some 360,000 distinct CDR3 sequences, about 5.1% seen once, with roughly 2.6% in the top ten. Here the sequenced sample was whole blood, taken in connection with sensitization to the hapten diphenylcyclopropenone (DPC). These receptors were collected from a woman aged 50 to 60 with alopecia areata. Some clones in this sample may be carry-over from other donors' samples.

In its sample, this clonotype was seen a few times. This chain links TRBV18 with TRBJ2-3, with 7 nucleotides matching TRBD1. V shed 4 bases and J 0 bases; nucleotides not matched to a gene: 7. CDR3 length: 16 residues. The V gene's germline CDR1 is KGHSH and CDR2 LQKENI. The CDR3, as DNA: TGTGCCAGCTCACAGATAAGAGGGGGCAGCACAGATACGCAGTATTTT. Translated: CASSQIRGGSTDTQYF.

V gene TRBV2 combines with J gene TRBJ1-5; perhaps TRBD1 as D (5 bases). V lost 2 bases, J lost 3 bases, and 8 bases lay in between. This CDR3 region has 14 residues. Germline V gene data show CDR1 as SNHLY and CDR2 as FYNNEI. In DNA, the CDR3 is TGTGCCAGCAGTGAATGGGGGGACAATCAGCCCCAGCATTTT. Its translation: CASSEWGDNQPQHF.

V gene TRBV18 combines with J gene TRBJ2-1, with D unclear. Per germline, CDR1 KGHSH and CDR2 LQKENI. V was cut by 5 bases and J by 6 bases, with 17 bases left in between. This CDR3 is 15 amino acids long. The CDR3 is CASSLTEKHSNEQFF. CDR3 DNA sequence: TGTGCCAGCTCATTGACCGAAAAACACTCCAATGAGCAGTTCTTC.

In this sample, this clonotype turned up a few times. In DNA form, the CDR3 reads TGCAGCTTTCACGGTTCTGGTGAGCAGTTCTTC. This gives the protein CSFHGSGEQFF. The chain uses TRBV29-1 and TRBJ2-1; D remains ambiguous. V lost 8 bases to trimming and J lost 9 bases, with 14 bases between them. The germline V gene has CDR1 SQVTM and CDR2 ANQGSEA. The CDR3 extends over 11 amino acids.

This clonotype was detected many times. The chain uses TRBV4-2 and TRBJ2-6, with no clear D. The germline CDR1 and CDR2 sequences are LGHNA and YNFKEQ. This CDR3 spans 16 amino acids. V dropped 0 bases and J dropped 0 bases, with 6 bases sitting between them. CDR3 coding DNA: TGTGCCAGCAGCCAAGATGGAAACTCTGGGGCCAACGTCCTGACTTTC. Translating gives CASSQDGNSGANVLTF.

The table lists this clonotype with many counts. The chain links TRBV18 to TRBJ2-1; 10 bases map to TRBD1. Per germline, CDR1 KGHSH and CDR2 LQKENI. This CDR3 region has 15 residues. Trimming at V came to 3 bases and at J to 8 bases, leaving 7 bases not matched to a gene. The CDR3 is CASSPQGQGIDEQFF. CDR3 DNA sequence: TGTGCCAGCTCACCGCAGGGACAGGGGATAGATGAGCAGTTCTTC. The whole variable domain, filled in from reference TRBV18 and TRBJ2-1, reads NAGVMQNPRHLVRRRGQEARLRCSPMKGHSHVYWYRQLPEEGLKFMVYLQKENIIDESGMPKERFSAEFPKEGPSILRIQQVVRGDSAAYFCASSPQGQGIDEQFFGPGTRLTVL.

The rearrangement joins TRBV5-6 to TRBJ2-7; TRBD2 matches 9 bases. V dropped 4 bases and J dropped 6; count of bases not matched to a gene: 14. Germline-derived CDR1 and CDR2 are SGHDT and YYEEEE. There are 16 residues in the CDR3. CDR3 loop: CASSIPDRAGGLEQYF. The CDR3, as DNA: TGTGCCAGCAGCATACCCGACCGCGCGGGAGGGCTCGAGCAGTACTTC. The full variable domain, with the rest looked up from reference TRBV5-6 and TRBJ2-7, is DAGVTQSPTHLIKTRGQQVTLRCSPKSGHDTVSWYQQALGQGPQFIFQYYEEEERQRGNFPDRFSGHQFPNYSSELNVNALLLGDSALYLCASSIPDRAGGLEQYFGPGTRLTVT.

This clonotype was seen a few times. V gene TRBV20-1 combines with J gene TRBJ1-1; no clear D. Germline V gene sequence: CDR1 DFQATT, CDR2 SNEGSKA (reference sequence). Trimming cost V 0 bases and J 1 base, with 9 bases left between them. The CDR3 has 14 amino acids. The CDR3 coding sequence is TGCAGTGCTAGAGATGGTACACAGAACACTGAAGCTTTCTTT. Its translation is CSARDGTQNTEAFF.

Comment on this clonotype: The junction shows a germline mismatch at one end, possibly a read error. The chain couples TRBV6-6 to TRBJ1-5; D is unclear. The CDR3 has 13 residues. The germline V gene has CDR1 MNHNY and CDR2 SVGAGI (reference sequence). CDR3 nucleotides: TGTGCCACCCTCCAGGTTAGCAAACAGCCCCAGCATTTT. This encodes CATLQVSKQPQHF.

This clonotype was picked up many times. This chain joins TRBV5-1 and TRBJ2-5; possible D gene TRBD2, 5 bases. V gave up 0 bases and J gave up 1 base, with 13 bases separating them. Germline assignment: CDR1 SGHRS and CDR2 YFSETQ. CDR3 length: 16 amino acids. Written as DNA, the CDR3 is TGCGCCAGCAGCTTGGGACCTGCGGGCCTCCAAGAGACCCAGTACTTC. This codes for CASSLGPAGLQETQYF.

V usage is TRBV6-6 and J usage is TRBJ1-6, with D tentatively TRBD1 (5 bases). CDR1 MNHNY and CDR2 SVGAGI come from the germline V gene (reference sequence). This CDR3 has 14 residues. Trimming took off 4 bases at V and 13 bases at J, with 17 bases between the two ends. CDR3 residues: CASSSGTMGMPLHF. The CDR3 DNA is TGTGCCAGCAGTTCAGGGACGATGGGCATGCCCCTCCACTTT.

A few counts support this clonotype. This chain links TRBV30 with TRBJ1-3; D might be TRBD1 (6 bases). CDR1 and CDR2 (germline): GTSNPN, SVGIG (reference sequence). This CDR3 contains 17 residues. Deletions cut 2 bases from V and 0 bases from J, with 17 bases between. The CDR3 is CAWSPQTGRYSGNTIYF. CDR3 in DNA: TGTGCCTGGAGTCCCCAGACAGGCAGGTACTCTGGAAACACCATATATTTT. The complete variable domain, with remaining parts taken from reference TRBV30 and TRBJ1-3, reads SQTIHQWPATLVQPVGSPLSLECTVEGTSNPNLYWYRQAAGRGLQLLFYSVGIGQISSEVPQNLSASRPQDRQFILSSKKLLLSDSGFYLCAWSPQTGRYSGNTIYFGEGSWLTVV.

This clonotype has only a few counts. The CDR3 DNA sequence: TGCAGCGTTGAGGGGGGGGACTCCTACAATGAGCAGTTCTTC. Its protein is CSVEGGDSYNEQFF. This sequence joins TRBV29-1 and TRBJ2-1, with 7 bases matching TRBD2. CDR1 SQVTM and CDR2 ANQGSEA come from the germline V gene. This CDR3 has 14 amino acids. Losses at the gene ends were 3 bases for V and 0 bases for J; bases not matched to a gene: 2.

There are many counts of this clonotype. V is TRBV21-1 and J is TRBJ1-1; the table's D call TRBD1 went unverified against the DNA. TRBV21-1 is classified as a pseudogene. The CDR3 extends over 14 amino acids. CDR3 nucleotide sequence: TGTGCTTCCGAGGACAGGGACAGGAACACTGAAGCTTTCTTT. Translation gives CASEDRDRNTEAFF.

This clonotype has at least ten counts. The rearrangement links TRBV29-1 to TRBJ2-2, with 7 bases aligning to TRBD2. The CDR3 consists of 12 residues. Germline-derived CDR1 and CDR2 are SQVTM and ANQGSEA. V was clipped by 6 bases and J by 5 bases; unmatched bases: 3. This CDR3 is CSVTSETGELFF. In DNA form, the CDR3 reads TGCAGCGTCACTAGCGAAACCGGGGAGCTGTTTTTT.

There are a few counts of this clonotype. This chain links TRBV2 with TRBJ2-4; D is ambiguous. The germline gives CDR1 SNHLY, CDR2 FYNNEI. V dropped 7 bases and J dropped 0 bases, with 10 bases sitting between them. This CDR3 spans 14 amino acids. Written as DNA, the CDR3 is TGTGCCAGCATGCCGAACCTAGCCAAAAACATTCAGTACTTC. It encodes CASMPNLAKNIQYF.

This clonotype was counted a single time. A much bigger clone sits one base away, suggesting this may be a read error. The chain's CDR3 is CASSATGGHLYYGYTF. The CDR3 DNA is TGTGCCAGCAGTGCGACAGGGGGCCACCTCTACTATGGCTACACCTTC. The chain joins TRBV28 to TRBJ1-2, with 10 bases aligning to TRBD1. This CDR3 contains 16 residues. Germline V gene lookup returns CDR1 MDHEN and CDR2 SYDVKM. Germline trimming cut 5 bases from V and 3 bases from J; bases unmatched to any gene: 9.

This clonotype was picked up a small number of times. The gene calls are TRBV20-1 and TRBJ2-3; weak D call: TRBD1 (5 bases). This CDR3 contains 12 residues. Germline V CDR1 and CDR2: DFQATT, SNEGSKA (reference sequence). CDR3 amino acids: CSLEDSTDTQYF. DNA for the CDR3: TGCAGCCTCGAAGACAGTACAGATACGCAGTATTTT.

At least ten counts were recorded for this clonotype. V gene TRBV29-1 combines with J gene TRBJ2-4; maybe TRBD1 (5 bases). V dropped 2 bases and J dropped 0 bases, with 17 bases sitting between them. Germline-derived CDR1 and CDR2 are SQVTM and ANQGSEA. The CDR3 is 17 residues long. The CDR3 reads CSVEHRTGPLAKNIQYF. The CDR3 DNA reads TGCAGCGTTGAACATCGTACAGGACCTCTAGCCAAAAACATTCAGTACTTC. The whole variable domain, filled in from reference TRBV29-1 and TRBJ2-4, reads SAVISQKPSRDICQRGTSLTIQCQVDSQVTMMFWYRQQPGQSLTLIATANQGSEATYESGFVIDKFPISRPNLTFSTLTVSNMSPEDSSIYLCSVEHRTGPLAKNIQYFGAGTRLSVL.

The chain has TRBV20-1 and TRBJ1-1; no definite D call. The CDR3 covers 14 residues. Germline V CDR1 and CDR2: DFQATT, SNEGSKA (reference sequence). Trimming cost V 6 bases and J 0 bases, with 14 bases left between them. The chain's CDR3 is CSAPPVFMNTEAFF. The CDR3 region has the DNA TGCAGTGCCCCGCCGGTCTTCATGAACACTGAAGCTTTCTTT.

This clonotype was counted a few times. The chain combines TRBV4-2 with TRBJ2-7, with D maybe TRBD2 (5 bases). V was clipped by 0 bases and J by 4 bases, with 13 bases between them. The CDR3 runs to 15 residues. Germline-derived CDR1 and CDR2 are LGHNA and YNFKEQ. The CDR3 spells CASSQDSREFYEQYF. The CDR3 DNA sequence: TGTGCCAGCAGCCAAGATAGCCGGGAATTTTACGAGCAGTACTTC.